These T cell receptor beta chains were read from a single sample in a study of T-cell reconstitution after alpha-beta-depleted transplantation in children. TCRdb ran MiXCR on the PCR reads and lists one entry per CDR3 protein. There are 98,000 or so distinct CDR3 sequences in the sample; 20% to 30% occur only once, and about a fifth lies in the top ten. This sample comprised PBMCs, obtained before TCRalphabeta/CD19-depleted stem cell transplant. The receptors were sampled from a boy between 2 and 10 years old with acute lymphoblastic leukemia, due to receive a stem cell transplant. The CDR3 runs from the conserved cysteine through the conserved F or W. Fields, in order: V gene, J gene, clone size, D gene, CDR3 DNA, CDR3 protein. The D gene is left open where the match is weak. A clone size is listed for some rows: how often the clone was seen (once, few, many), or a class if it is expanded.

V gene: TRBV20-1
J gene: TRBJ1-3
clone size: many
D gene: -
CDR3 DNA: TGCAGTGCCCACCGGGACAACACCATATATTTT
CDR3 protein: CSAHRDNTIYF

V gene: TRBV3-1
J gene: TRBJ1-4
clone size: few
D gene: TRBD1
CDR3 DNA: TGTGCCAGCAGCCCAGGACAGGGGCCAACCACTAATGAAAAACTGTTTTTT
CDR3 protein: CASSPGQGPTTNEKLFF

V gene: TRBV7-9
J gene: TRBJ2-5
clone size: -
D gene: TRBD2
CDR3 DNA: TGTGCCAGCAGCTTATCTAGCGGAGGGCAAGAGACCCAGTACTTC
CDR3 protein: CASSLSSGGQETQYF

V gene: TRBV12-3/TRBV12-4
J gene: TRBJ1-1
clone size: -
D gene: -
CDR3 DNA: TGTGCCAGCACCAAGGAGGGTACTGAAGCTTTCTTT
CDR3 protein: CASTKEGTEAFF

V gene: TRBV3-1
J gene: TRBJ2-6
clone size: few
D gene: -
CDR3 DNA: TGTGCCAGCAGTCCTAACTCTGGGGCCAACGTCCTGACTTTC
CDR3 protein: CASSPNSGANVLTF

V gene: TRBV20-1
J gene: TRBJ2-3
clone size: few
D gene: -
CDR3 DNA: TGCAGTGCTAGTACCGGGACATCAGATACGCAGTATTTT
CDR3 protein: CSASTGTSDTQYF

V gene: TRBV4-1
J gene: TRBJ2-3
clone size: -
D gene: TRBD2
CDR3 DNA: TGCGCCAGCAGCCAAGATCCACCTCCGGCGGGGGATCCAGATACGCAGTATTTT
CDR3 protein: CASSQDPPPAGDPDTQYF

V gene: TRBV5-1
J gene: TRBJ1-1
clone size: -
D gene: TRBD1
CDR3 DNA: TGCGCCAGCAGCTGGCGACAGGGGGTCGCTGAAGCTTTCTTT
CDR3 protein: CASSWRQGVAEAFF

V gene: TRBV6-6
J gene: TRBJ2-2
clone size: -
D gene: -
CDR3 DNA: TGTGCCAGCAGTAAAGGGGGGACCGGGGAGCTGTTTTTT
CDR3 protein: CASSKGGTGELFF

V gene: TRBV6-1
J gene: TRBJ2-3
clone size: few
D gene: -
CDR3 DNA: TGTGCCAGCAGCCTTAATACAGGGCGCACAGATACGCAGTATTTT
CDR3 protein: CASSLNTGRTDTQYF

V gene: TRBV5-1
J gene: TRBJ1-2
clone size: few
D gene: -
CDR3 DNA: TGCGCCAGCAGCTTGGACCACCGGACTTCTAACTATGGCTACACCTTC
CDR3 protein: CASSLDHRTSNYGYTF